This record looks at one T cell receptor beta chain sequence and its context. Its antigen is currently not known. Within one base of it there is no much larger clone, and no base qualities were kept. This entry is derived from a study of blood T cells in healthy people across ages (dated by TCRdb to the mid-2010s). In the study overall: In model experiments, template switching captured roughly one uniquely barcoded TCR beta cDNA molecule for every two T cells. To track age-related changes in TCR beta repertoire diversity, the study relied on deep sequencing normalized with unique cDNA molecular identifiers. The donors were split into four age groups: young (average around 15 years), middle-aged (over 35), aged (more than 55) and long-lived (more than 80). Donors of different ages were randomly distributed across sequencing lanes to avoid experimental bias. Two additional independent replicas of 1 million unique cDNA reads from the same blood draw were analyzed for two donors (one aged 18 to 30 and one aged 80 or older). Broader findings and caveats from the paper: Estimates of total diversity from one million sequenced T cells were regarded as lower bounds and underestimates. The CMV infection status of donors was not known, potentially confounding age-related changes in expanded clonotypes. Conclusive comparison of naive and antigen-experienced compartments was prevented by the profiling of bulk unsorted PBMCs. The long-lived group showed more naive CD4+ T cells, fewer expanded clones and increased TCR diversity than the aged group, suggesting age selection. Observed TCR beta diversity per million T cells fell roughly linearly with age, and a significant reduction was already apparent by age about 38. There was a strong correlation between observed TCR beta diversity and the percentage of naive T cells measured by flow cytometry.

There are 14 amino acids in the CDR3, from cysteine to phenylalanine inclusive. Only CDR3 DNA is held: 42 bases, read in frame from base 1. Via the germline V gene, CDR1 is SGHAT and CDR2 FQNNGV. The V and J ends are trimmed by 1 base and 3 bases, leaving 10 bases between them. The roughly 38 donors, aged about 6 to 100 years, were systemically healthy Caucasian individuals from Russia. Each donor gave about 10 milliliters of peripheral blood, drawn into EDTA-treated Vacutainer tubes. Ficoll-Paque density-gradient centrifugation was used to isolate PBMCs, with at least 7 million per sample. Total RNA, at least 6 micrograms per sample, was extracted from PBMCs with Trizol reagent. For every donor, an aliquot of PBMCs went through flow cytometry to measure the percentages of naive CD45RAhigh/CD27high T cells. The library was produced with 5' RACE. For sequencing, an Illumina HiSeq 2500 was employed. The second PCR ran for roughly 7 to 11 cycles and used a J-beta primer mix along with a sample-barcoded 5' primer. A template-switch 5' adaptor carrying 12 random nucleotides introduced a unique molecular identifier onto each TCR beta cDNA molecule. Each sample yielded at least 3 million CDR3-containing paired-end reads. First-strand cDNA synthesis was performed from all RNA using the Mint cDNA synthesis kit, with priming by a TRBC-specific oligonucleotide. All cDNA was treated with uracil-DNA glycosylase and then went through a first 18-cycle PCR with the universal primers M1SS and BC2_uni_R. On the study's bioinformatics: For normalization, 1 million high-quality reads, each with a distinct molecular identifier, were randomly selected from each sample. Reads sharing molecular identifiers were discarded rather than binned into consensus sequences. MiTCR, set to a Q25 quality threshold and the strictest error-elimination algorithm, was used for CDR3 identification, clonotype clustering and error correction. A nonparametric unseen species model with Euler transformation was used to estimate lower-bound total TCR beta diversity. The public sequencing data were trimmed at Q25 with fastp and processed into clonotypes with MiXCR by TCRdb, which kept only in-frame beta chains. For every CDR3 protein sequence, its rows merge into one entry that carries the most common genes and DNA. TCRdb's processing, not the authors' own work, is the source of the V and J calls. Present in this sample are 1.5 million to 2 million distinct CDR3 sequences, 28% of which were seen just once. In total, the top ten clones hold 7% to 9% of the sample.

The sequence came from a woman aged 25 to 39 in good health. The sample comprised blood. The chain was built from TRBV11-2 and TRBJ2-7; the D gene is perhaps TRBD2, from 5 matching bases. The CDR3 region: CASSLAEAGYEQYF. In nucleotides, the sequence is TGTGCCAGCAGCTTAGCTGAGGCGGGCTACGAGCAGTACTTC.